This T cell receptor (beta chain) comes out of a study of blood T cells in healthy people across ages. Comments on this clonotype: The junction departs from the called germline gene at one end, perhaps through a read error.

The authors ran a second PCR of roughly 6 to 11 cycles using a sample-barcoded 5' primer and a J-beta primer mix. One entry per CDR3 protein results from TCRdb running MiXCR on the 5' RACE reads. The top ten hold under 20% of the sample, which has around 790,000 distinct CDR3 sequences, around 43% seen once. Each sample provided at least 5 micrograms of extracted total RNA. Germline CDR1 reads SGDLS; CDR2 reads YYNGEE. This CDR3 is 13 amino acids long. The chain joins TRBV9 to TRBJ2-5; D not certain. Sequencing input: blood. This TCR was recovered from a man in his fifties or sixties in good health. This CDR3 reads CVSSVDIQETQYF. The CDR3 bases are TGTGTCAGCAGCGTAGACATCCAAGAGACCCAGTACTTC. The full variable domain, its missing parts supplied by reference TRBV9 and TRBJ2-5, is DSGVTQTPKHLITATGQRVTLRCSPRSGDLSVYWYQQSLDQGLQFLIQYYNGEERAKGNILERFSAQQFPDLHSELNLSSLELGDSALYFCVSSVDIQETQYFGPGTRLLVL.